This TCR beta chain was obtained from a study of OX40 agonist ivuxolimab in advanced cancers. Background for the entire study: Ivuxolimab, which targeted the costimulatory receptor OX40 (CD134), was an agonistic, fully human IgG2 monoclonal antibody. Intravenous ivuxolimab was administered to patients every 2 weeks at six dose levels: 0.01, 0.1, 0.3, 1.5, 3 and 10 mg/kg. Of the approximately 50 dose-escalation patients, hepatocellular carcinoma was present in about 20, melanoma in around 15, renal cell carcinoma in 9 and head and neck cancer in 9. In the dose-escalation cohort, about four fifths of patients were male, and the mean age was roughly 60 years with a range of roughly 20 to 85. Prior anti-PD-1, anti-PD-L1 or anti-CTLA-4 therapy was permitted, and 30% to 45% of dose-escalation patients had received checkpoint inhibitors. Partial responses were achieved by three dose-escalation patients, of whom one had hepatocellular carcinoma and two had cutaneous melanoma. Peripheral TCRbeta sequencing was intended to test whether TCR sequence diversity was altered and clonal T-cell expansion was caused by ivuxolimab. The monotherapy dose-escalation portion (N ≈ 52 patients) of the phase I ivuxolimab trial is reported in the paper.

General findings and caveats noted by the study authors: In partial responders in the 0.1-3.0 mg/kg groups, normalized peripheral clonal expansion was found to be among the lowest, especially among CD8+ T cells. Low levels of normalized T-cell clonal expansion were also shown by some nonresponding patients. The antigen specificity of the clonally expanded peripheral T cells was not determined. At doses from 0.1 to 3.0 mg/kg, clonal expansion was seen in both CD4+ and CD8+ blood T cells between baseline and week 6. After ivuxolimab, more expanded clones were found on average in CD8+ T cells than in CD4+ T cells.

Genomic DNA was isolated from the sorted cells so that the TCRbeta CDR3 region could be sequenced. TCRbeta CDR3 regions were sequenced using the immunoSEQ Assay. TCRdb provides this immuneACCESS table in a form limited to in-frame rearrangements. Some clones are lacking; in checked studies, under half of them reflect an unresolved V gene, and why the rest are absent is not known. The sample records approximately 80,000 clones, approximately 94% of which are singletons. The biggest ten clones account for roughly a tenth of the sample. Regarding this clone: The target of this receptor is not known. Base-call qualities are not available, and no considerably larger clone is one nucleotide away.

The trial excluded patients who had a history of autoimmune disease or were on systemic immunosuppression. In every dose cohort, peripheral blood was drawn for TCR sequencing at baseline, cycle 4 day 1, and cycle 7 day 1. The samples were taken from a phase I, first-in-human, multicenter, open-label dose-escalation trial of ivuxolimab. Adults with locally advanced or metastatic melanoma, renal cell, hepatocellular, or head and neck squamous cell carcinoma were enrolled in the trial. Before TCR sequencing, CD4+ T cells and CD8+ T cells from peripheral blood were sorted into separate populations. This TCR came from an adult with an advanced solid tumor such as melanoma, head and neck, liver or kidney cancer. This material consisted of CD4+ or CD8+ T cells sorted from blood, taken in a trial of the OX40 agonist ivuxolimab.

The bases are TGTGCCAGCAGACTTCCTCAGCTGGACGAGCAGTTCTTC. This is translated as CASRLPQLDEQFF. This sequence uses TRBV28 and TRBJ2-1; no D gene can be assigned with confidence. The CDR3 goes from the cysteine to the phenylalanine over 13 residues. The retained sequence is limited to the CDR3, 39 bases, with the frame set at the first base. CDR1 and CDR2 (MDHEN, SYDVKM) derive from the germline V gene. The V end loses 6 bases and the J end loses 10 bases, and a stretch of 16 bases separates them.